Each of the 14 T cell receptor beta chains below was sequenced from the same sample in a study of blood T cell repertoires in COVID-19. Measured with immunoSEQ multiplex PCR; TCRdb has only the in-frame clones, and not every one. Here the sample spans some 500,000 clones, 85% to 90% being singletons. The material sequenced was peripheral blood. The receptor source for this set is a woman in her 50s with COVID-19, enrolled during active disease.

About this clone: Distinct nucleotide sequences in the sample also encode this CDR3. This chain links TRBV18 with TRBJ1-3; TRBD1 aligns across 8 bases. Germline trimming cut 3 bases from V and 0 bases from J; bases unmatched to any gene: 4. CDR1 and CDR2 from the germline V gene are KGHSH and LQKENI. The CDR3 is 16 residues long. The CDR3 sequence: CASSPDRGRSGNTIYF. Written as DNA, the CDR3 is TGTGCCAGCTCACCCGACAGGGGCCGCTCTGGAAACACCATATATTTT. Looking up the rest from reference TRBV18 and TRBJ1-3 gives the full variable domain: NAGVMQNPRHLVRRRGQEARLRCSPMKGHSHVYWYRQLPEEGLKFMVYLQKENIIDESGMPKERFSAEFPKEGPSILRIQQVVRGDSAAYFCASSPDRGRSGNTIYFGEGSWLTVV.

J is TRBJ1-1 and V is TRBV28; 7 positions match TRBD1. Trimming took 2 bases from V and 0 from J; bases not matched to a gene: 6. The germline V gene has CDR1 MDHEN and CDR2 SYDVKM. This CDR3 has 16 amino acids. This CDR3 reads CASSLPTGTVNTEAFF. In nucleotides, the CDR3 is TGTGCCAGCAGTTTACCCACCGGGACAGTGAACACTGAAGCTTTCTTT.

The rearrangement links TRBV4-1 to TRBJ1-2, with D uncertain. This CDR3 spans 13 amino acids. V lost 4 bases and J 3 bases, leaving 9 bases between the germline ends. Germline V gives CDR1 MGHRA, CDR2 YSYEKL. The CDR3 here is CASSRATYYGYTF. The CDR3 DNA reads TGCGCCAGCAGCCGGGCCACCTACTATGGCTACACCTTC.

This clone was seen once. The chain has TRBV30 and TRBJ2-2, with D possibly matching TRBD1 (5 bases). From germline, CDR1 is GTSNPN and CDR2 SVGIG (reference sequence). The CDR3 is made up of 13 amino acids. V shed 7 bases and J shed 6 bases, with 15 bases lying between them. The CDR3 reads CAYQAGHPGELFF. The CDR3, as DNA: TGTGCCTACCAGGCAGGGCATCCCGGGGAGCTGTTTTTT.

This clone was found a few times. This chain uses TRBV19 with TRBJ1-4; unclear D gene. Trimming removed 7 bases from V and 8 bases from J, with 11 bases in between. The CDR3 totals 12 residues. CDR1 LNHDA and CDR2 SQIVND come from the germline V gene (reference sequence). The CDR3 bases are TGTGCCAGTACCCAATATCAGGAAAAACTGTTTTTT. This translates into CASTQYQEKLFF.

V gene TRBV5-4 combines with J gene TRBJ1-2; D unclear. Trimming took off 0 bases at V and 3 bases at J, with 12 bases between the two ends. Germline CDR1 SGHNT, CDR2 YYREEE (reference sequence). The CDR3 covers 15 residues. For the CDR3, the DNA is TGTGCCAGCAGCTTGGCCATCGTGGCAGACTATGGCTACACCTTC. The encoded protein is CASSLAIVADYGYTF.

In its sample, this clone was seen a few times. The genes are TRBV4-2 and TRBJ2-1, with 9 nucleotides matching TRBD2. CDR3 size: 15 residues. Germline-derived CDR1 and CDR2 are LGHNA and YNFKEQ. V gave up 5 bases and J gave up 6 bases; unmatched junction bases: 8. Here the CDR3 DNA reads TGTGCCAGCAGCTCTCGACTAGCGGAAGGCAATGAGCAGTTCTTC. It codes for CASSSRLAEGNEQFF.

V and J are TRBV20-1 and TRBJ2-1, with TRBD1 matching over 8 bases. V was clipped by 6 bases and J by 7 bases; unmatched bases: 2. This CDR3 spans 11 amino acids. Germline V gene sequence: CDR1 DFQATT, CDR2 SNEGSKA (reference sequence). The CDR3 nucleotides read TGCAGTGCCTGGACAGGGAATGAGCAGTTCTTC. Protein: CSAWTGNEQFF.

This chain joins TRBV19 and TRBJ2-3, with D possibly TRBD2 on 6 matching bases. The germline V gene has CDR1 LNHDA and CDR2 SQIVND (reference sequence). With 6 bases removed from V and 4 bases from J, the gap between germline ends came to 8 bases. This CDR3 comprises 12 residues. In DNA, the CDR3 is TGTGCCAGTAGGGCTAGCGCAGATACGCAGTATTTT. It codes for CASRASADTQYF.

This clone occurred a few times. The rearrangement uses TRBV2 and TRBJ2-7; possibly TRBD2 for D (6 bases). In germline, CDR1 is SNHLY, CDR2 FYNNEI. V lost 3 bases and J 4 bases, leaving 10 bases between the germline ends. This CDR3 is built from 13 residues. The CDR3 sequence: CASSDGGFYEQYF. CDR3 in DNA: TGTGCCAGCAGTGACGGAGGGTTTTACGAGCAGTACTTC.

The CDR3 loop reads CASRRAGPGEAFF. CDR3 nucleotides: TGCGCCAGTCGCCGAGCGGGGCCCGGTGAAGCTTTCTTT. The chain recombines TRBV5-1 with TRBJ1-1; D is possibly TRBD1 (5 bases). Trimming took 8 bases from V and 7 from J, leaving 18 bases between them. The CDR3 has 13 residues. Germline CDR1 SGHRS, CDR2 YFSETQ. Full variable domain (outside the CDR3, taken from reference TRBV5-1 and TRBJ1-1): KAGVTQTPRYLIKTRGQQVTLSCSPISGHRSVSWYQQTPGQGLQFLFEYFSETQRNKGNFPGRFSGRQFSNSRSEMNVSTLELGDSALYLCASRRAGPGEAFFGQGTRLTVV.

The rearrangement uses TRBV27 and TRBJ1-1, with D possibly TRBD1 on 5 matching bases. Trimming took 7 bases from V and 1 from J, leaving 16 bases between them. From germline, CDR1 is MNHEY and CDR2 SMNVEV (reference sequence). The CDR3 covers 15 residues. The CDR3 protein is CASNRGWGANTEAFF. Written as DNA, the CDR3 is TGTGCCAGCAATCGGGGGTGGGGCGCGAACACTGAAGCTTTCTTT.

This sequence joins TRBV2 and TRBJ2-4, with 9 bases matching TRBD1. This CDR3 contains 14 residues. V was clipped by 9 bases and J by 3 bases; unmatched bases: 6. Germline values: CDR1 SNHLY, CDR2 FYNNEI. The CDR3 region is CARSDRGGKNIQYF. The CDR3 DNA is TGTGCCAGGTCCGACAGGGGGGGCAAAAACATTCAGTACTTC.

The chain carries TRBV10-3 and TRBJ1-4; TRBD1 matches at 7 bases. This CDR3 contains 13 residues. V gave up 6 bases and J gave up 3 bases; unmatched junction bases: 1. Germline-derived CDR1 and CDR2 are ENHRY and SYGVKD. The CDR3 sequence: CAISGTANEKLFF. CDR3 sequence (DNA): TGTGCCATCAGCGGGACAGCTAATGAAAAACTGTTTTTT.